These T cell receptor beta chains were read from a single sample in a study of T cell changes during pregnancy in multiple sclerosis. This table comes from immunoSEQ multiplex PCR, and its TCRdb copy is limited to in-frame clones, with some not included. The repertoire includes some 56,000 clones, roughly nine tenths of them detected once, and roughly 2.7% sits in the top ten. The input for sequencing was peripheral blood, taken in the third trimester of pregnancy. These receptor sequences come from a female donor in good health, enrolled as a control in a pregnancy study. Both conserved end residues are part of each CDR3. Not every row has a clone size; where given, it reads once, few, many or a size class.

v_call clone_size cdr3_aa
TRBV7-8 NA CASSLSPGSAGYTF
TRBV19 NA CASSIGQHTEAFF
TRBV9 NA CASSVGQVNSPLHF
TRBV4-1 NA CASSPSSGNPYNEQFF
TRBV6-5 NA CASTPSRGSGELFF
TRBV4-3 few CASSRIGSTEAFF
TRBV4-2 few CASSQQDLPTDTQYF
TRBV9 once CASSVTSGRELFF
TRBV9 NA CASSAPQGSSYNSPLHF
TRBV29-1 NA CSVYSTEAFF
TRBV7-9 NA CASSLNRANTGELFF
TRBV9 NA CASSVGRANTEAFF
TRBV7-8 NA CASSLAPIPGVWATGELFF
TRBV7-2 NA CASSSAGGWAEAFF
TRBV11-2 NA CASSFEKYGYTF
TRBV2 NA CASSGLQGAEGRYGYTF
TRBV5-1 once CASSQAPGQGSEQYF
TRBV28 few CASGRGGLAEAFF
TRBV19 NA CASKGAGHGQPQHF
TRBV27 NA CASSAGTSGTHSYNEQFF
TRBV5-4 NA CASSPNSGDGETQYF
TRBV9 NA CASRTGGVGTGELFF
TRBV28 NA CASINSGSSYEQYF
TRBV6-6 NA CASSYGGTGNTGELFF
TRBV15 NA CATSRVVTDLSYEQYF
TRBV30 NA CAWSGGTGGSAGNTIYF
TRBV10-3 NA CAIRQGATEAFF
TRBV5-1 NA CASSLAAANSGANVLTF
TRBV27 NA CASSPGTGAFGEQYF
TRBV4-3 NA CASSPGQGRAFF
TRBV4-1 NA CASSQGLAGVSDTQYF
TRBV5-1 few CASSLAGATEAFF
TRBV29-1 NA CSVEAKGWDTGELFF
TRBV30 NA CAWKLEGYEQYF